The next 30 T cell receptor beta chains were all read from a single sample in a study of sequential checkpoint blockade in melanoma. Libraries were prepared by immunoSEQ multiplex PCR; TCRdb keeps only in-frame clonotypes and omits some of them. The sample has about 8,400 clones; approximately 58% are singletons. As for treatment: randomized to nivolumab then ipilimumab (arm A) or the reverse (arm B). The sample here was CD8+ T cells sorted from blood (inferred from file names), taken from a patient given nivolumab and ipilimumab in sequence. Receptors originate from a human donor with melanoma.

The genes are TRBV7-9 and TRBJ2-7; TRBD1 matches 10 bases. V was clipped by 5 bases and J by 5 bases; unmatched bases: 9. The CDR3 covers 15 residues. The V gene's germline CDR1 is SEHNR and CDR2 FQNEAQ (reference sequence). Here the CDR3 reads CASSAPGTGADEQYF. The CDR3 coding sequence is TGTGCCAGCAGCGCGCCCGGGACAGGGGCGGACGAGCAGTACTTC.

This chain uses TRBV10-3 with TRBJ2-7; D not resolved. V shed 3 bases and J shed 0 bases, with 12 bases lying between them. This CDR3 is built from 15 residues. The germline V gene encodes CDR1 ENHRY and CDR2 SYGVKD. CDR3 loop: CAISDPSASSYEQYF. DNA for the CDR3: TGTGCCATCAGTGATCCATCCGCGAGCTCCTACGAGCAGTACTTC.

The chain carries TRBV6-1 and TRBJ2-6; 7 positions match TRBD1. The CDR3 spans 16 residues. Germline assignment: CDR1 MNHNS and CDR2 SASEGT. J gave up 0 bases and V 2 bases, and 1 base lay outside the gene matches. The CDR3 sequence: CASSESGGSGANVLTF. The CDR3, as DNA: TGTGCCAGCAGTGAATCAGGGGGCTCTGGGGCCAACGTCCTGACTTTC.

This clone was recorded a few times. The gene calls are TRBV14 and TRBJ2-7; weak D call: TRBD1 (5 bases). Germline CDR1 and CDR2: SGHDN and FVKESK. V shed 1 base and J shed 4 bases, with 8 bases lying between them. The CDR3 has 13 residues. As DNA, the CDR3 is TGTGCCAGCAGCCAAGGGCCAGGGTACGAGCAGTACTTC. This encodes CASSQGPGYEQYF.

V is TRBV11-2 and J is TRBJ1-6, with D uncertain. The CDR3 length is 11 residues. Germline V gives CDR1 SGHAT, CDR2 FQNNGV. V was shortened by 1 base and J by 11 bases, with 3 bases between the two germline ends. CDR3 sequence reads: CASSLGPPLHF. The CDR3 DNA is TGTGCCAGCAGCTTAGGGCCACCCCTCCACTTT.

This chain uses TRBV28 with TRBJ2-7; the D gene is possibly TRBD1 (6 bases). V dropped 1 base and J dropped 2 bases, with 15 bases sitting between them. Per the germline V gene, CDR1 is MDHEN and CDR2 is SYDVKM. This CDR3 region has 16 residues. CDR3 coding DNA: TGTGCCAGCAGTTTATTTCGGACAGCCTTAACCTACGAGCAGTACTTC. Amino acids: CASSLFRTALTYEQYF.

This clone was seen only a few times. The rearrangement links TRBV4-1 to TRBJ1-2, with D unclear. Germline V gene sequence: CDR1 MGHRA, CDR2 YSYEKL. V lost 1 base to trimming and J lost 0 bases, with 3 bases between them. The CDR3 spans 13 residues. CDR3: CASSQVSNYGYTF. In nucleotides, the CDR3 is TGCGCCAGCAGCCAAGTCTCTAACTATGGCTACACCTTC.

The chain joins TRBV28 to TRBJ2-7, with TRBD1 matching over 7 bases. The ends lost 5 bases at V and 3 bases at J; junction bases unmatched: 4. The CDR3 covers 13 residues. Germline CDR1 and CDR2: MDHEN and SYDVKM. This CDR3 reads CASSPRDSYEQYF. For the CDR3, the DNA is TGTGCCAGCAGTCCTCGGGACAGCTACGAGCAGTACTTC.

This sequence joins TRBV19 and TRBJ2-7; 8 positions match TRBD1. Germline V gene data show CDR1 as LNHDA and CDR2 as SQIVND (reference sequence). J lost 3 bases, V lost 1 base, and 5 bases had no gene match. The CDR3 totals 15 residues. The CDR3 region has the DNA TGTGCCAGTAGTATAGCCCAGGGGGCGGGCTACGAGCAGTACTTC. Residues: CASSIAQGAGYEQYF. Full variable domain (outside the CDR3, taken from reference TRBV19 and TRBJ2-7): DGGITQSPKYLFRKEGQNVTLSCEQNLNHDAMYWYRQDPGQGLRLIYYSQIVNDFQKGDIAEGYSVSREKKESFPLTVTSAQKNPTAFYLCASSIAQGAGYEQYFGPGTRLTVT.

This clone was seen a few times. This sequence joins TRBV5-1 and TRBJ1-6; the match to TRBD1 covers 9 bases. V shed 4 bases, J shed 7 bases, and the junction held 3 bases outside the gene matches. The CDR3 has 14 residues. Looked up from germline, CDR1 is SGHRS and CDR2 is YFSETQ. The CDR3 DNA reads TGCGCCAGCAGCCCGACAGGGGGAAATTCACCCCTCCACTTT. As protein: CASSPTGGNSPLHF.

V gene TRBV25-1 combines with J gene TRBJ1-2, with 8 bases aligning to TRBD1. Germline-derived CDR1 and CDR2 are MGHDK and SYGVNS. Trimming removed 8 bases from V and 2 bases from J; junction bases left unmatched: 13. The CDR3 length is 16 residues. CDR3 DNA sequence: TGTGCCAGCGGAAGCTCCATTTACAGGGGGAACTATGGCTACACCTTC. Protein sequence: CASGSSIYRGNYGYTF.

The gene calls are TRBV7-9 and TRBJ1-1; 8 bases are a match to TRBD1. V was clipped by 4 bases and J by 10 bases; unmatched bases: 11. CDR1 is SEHNR and CDR2 is FQNEAQ in the germline V gene (reference sequence). This CDR3 is built from 14 residues. The CDR3 DNA follows: TGTGCCAGCAGCTCCCCGGGACAGGCGGCTGGAGCTTTCTTT. The encoded protein is CASSSPGQAAGAFF.

This clone is labeled medium-sized. This chain uses TRBV7-8 with TRBJ1-2; the D gene is possibly TRBD1 (5 bases). Trimming cost V 1 base and J 6 bases, with 21 bases left between them. Germline values: CDR1 SGHVS, CDR2 FQNEAQ. The CDR3 loop spans 17 amino acids. CDR3 nucleotides: TGTGCCAGCAGCTTAGGGGGAGGGACGGGTGTTAGGGATGGCTACACCTTC. This sequence encodes CASSLGGGTGVRDGYTF.

This chain connects TRBV5-6 to TRBJ2-1; no definite D call. The germline CDR1 and CDR2 sequences are SGHDT and YYEEEE. This CDR3 is built from 13 residues. V was clipped by 1 base and J by 7 bases, with 9 bases between them. The CDR3 nucleotides are TGTGCCAGCAGCTTGCGTCGGTGGAATGAGCAGTTCTTC. Translated: CASSLRRWNEQFF.

This chain connects TRBV7-9 to TRBJ2-4; TRBD1 aligns across 7 bases. The J segment lost 0 bases and the V segment lost 5 bases, leaving 7 bases of the junction unmatched. This CDR3 has 16 residues. The V gene's germline CDR1 is SEHNR and CDR2 FQNEAQ (reference sequence). CDR3 nucleotides: TGTGCCAGCAGCGGGGACAGTAGGCTAGCCAAAAACATTCAGTACTTC. Protein sequence: CASSGDSRLAKNIQYF.

This chain joins TRBV7-9 and TRBJ1-6, with 9 bases that match TRBD1. Looked up from germline, CDR1 is SEHNR and CDR2 is FQNEAQ (reference sequence). The CDR3 is 17 amino acids. Trimming took 1 base from V and 6 from J; bases not matched to a gene: 7. The CDR3 sequence: CASSLVSPGQGNSPLHF. The CDR3 DNA is TGTGCCAGCAGCTTAGTCTCCCCGGGACAGGGTAATTCACCCCTCCACTTT.

V gene TRBV27 combines with J gene TRBJ1-6, with 9 bases that match TRBD1. The germline CDR1 and CDR2 sequences are MNHEY and SMNVEV (reference sequence). With 3 bases clipped from V and 8 bases from J, the junction kept 2 bases outside the gene matches. The CDR3 sequence is 14 residues long. In nucleotides, the CDR3 is TGTGCCAGCAGTTTCTGGACAGGGGATTCACCCCTCCACTTT. Its translation is CASSFWTGDSPLHF.

The table lists this clone with a few counts. The chain recombines TRBV6-1 with TRBJ2-7; TRBD1 matches at 7 bases. This CDR3 contains 14 residues. The germline V gene encodes CDR1 MNHNS and CDR2 SASEGT. V was pared by 0 bases and J by 5 bases, with 4 bases of the junction left unmatched. The CDR3 loop is CASSEARGPDEQYF. The DNA for the CDR3 is TGTGCCAGCAGTGAAGCAAGGGGGCCCGACGAGCAGTACTTC.

The V and J genes are TRBV7-9 and TRBJ2-2; tentative D call: TRBD2 (6 bases). V was cut by 5 bases and J by 1 base, with 14 bases left in between. The CDR3 runs 16 residues. Germline V lookup: CDR1 SEHNR, CDR2 FQNEAQ (reference sequence). The CDR3 reads CASSQAGTENTGELFF. CDR3 sequence (DNA): TGTGCCAGCAGCCAAGCGGGTACAGAGAACACCGGGGAGCTGTTTTTT.

This rearrangement joins TRBV27 to TRBJ1-2; maybe TRBD1 (5 bases). The CDR3 totals 13 residues. The germline V gene encodes CDR1 MNHEY and CDR2 SMNVEV (reference sequence). Trimming took 1 base from V and 8 from J, leaving 11 bases between them. This chain's CDR3 is CASSLFAGGGYTF. DNA for the CDR3: TGTGCCAGCAGTTTATTCGCGGGGGGGGGCTACACCTTC.

The sample holds one count of this clone. The chain carries TRBV5-1 and TRBJ2-7; 12 bases are a match to TRBD2. Germline V gives CDR1 SGHRS, CDR2 YFSETQ. The CDR3 extends over 17 amino acids. V lost 4 bases and J lost 5; bases outside the gene matches: 13. CDR3 sequence reads: CASSPRTSGVVLNEQYF. The CDR3, as DNA: TGCGCCAGCAGCCCTAGGACTAGCGGGGTGGTCCTCAACGAGCAGTACTTC.

This rearrangement joins TRBV6-1 to TRBJ2-7; TRBD1 is a possible D gene (6 bases). The CDR3 length is 15 residues. Germline V gene sequence: CDR1 MNHNS, CDR2 SASEGT. Deletions cut 3 bases from V and 3 bases from J, with 15 bases between. The CDR3 is CASSDFRDNYYEQYF. As DNA, the CDR3 is TGTGCCAGCAGTGACTTCCGGGACAACTACTACGAGCAGTACTTC.

The chain combines TRBV21-1 with TRBJ1-6. TRBV21-1 is flagged as a pseudogene. This CDR3 is 15 amino acids long. In DNA, the CDR3 is TGTGCCAGCAGCAAGTTACGGGGAGATAATTCACCCCTCCACTTT. Encoded protein: CASSKLRGDNSPLHF.

The chain has TRBV9 and TRBJ2-1, with D tentatively TRBD1 (6 bases). The CDR3 contains 15 residues. Germline loops: CDR1 SGDLS, CDR2 YYNGEE. V dropped 0 bases and J dropped 0 bases, with 7 bases sitting between them. The CDR3 reads CASSVEDSSYNEQFF. The CDR3 DNA reads TGTGCCAGCAGCGTAGAGGACAGCTCCTACAATGAGCAGTTCTTC.

The chain carries TRBV5-6 and TRBJ2-7, with D perhaps TRBD2 (5 bases). Between the trimmed V and J ends, which lost 4 bases and 6 bases, there was a span of 14 bases. The CDR3 spans 13 residues. The germline V gene has CDR1 SGHDT and CDR2 YYEEEE. The CDR3 DNA reads as TGTGCCAGCAGCGGCCCCGGCGGGCCCGAGCAGTACTTC. Amino acids: CASSGPGGPEQYF.

As concerns this clone: An end of the junction differs from the germline gene, which may be a read error. V gene TRBV5-5 combines with J gene TRBJ2-7, with D possibly matching TRBD1 (5 bases). CDR3 length: 14 amino acids. CDR1 and CDR2 (germline): SGHKS, YYEKEE (reference sequence). This CDR3 is CASSQGQGSYEQYF. CDR3 bases: TGCGCCAGCAGCCAAGGCCAGGGCTCCTACGAGCAGTACTTC.

The chain uses TRBV27 and TRBJ2-7; weak D call: TRBD2 (5 bases). The length of the CDR3 is 14 residues. Per the germline V gene, CDR1 is MNHEY and CDR2 is SMNVEV (reference sequence). V gave up 3 bases and J gave up 6 bases, with 15 bases separating them. CDR3 in DNA: TGTGCCAGCAGTTTGACCCGGACTTATGCCGAGCAGTACTTC. It specifies CASSLTRTYAEQYF.

Note on this clone: This may stem from a read error, because a much larger clone lies one nucleotide away. This specimen includes other DNA sequences encoding the same CDR3. The rearrangement links TRBV4-1 to TRBJ2-7; weak D call: TRBD2 (5 bases). CDR3 length: 16 amino acids. V gave up 0 bases and J gave up 3 bases, with 15 bases separating them. The V gene's germline CDR1 is MGHRA and CDR2 YSYEKL. The CDR3 bases are TGCGCCAGCAGCCAAGATGAGGGCCAGATCGACTACGAGCAGTACTTC. Amino acids: CASSQDEGQIDYEQYF.

The rearrangement joins TRBV6-5 to TRBJ2-7; D call uncertain. Germline values: CDR1 MNHEY, CDR2 SVGAGI. The CDR3 extends over 12 amino acids. Trimming stripped 6 bases from V and 1 base from J, with 7 bases between. CDR3 coding DNA: TGTGCCAGCAGCGCGGATTCCTACGAGCAGTACTTC. It translates to CASSADSYEQYF.

The chain links TRBV28 to TRBJ1-1, with a weak D call TRBD1 (5 bases). From germline, CDR1 is MDHEN and CDR2 SYDVKM. Trimming left V 8 bases short and J 2 bases short, with 12 bases between. CDR3 length equals 13 residues. As DNA, the CDR3 is TGTGCCAGCGGGCTTACAGGAAACACTGAAGCTTTCTTT. This sequence encodes CASGLTGNTEAFF.